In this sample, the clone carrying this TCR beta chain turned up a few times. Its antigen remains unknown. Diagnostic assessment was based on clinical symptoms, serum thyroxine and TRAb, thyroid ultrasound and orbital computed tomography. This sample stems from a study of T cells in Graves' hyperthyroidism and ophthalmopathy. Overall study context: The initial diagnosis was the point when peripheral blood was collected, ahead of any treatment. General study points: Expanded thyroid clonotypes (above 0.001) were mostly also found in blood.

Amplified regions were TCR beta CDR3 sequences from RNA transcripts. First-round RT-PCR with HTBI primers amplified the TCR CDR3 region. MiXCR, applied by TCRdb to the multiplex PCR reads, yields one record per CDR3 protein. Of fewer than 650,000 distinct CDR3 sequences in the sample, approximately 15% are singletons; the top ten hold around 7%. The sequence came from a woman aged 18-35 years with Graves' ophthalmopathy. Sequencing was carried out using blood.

CDR3 nucleotides: TGCGCCAGCAGCCCGGGGCGGGGTACGACCGGGGAGCTGTTTTTT. Its protein product is CASSPGRGTTGELFF. The chain has TRBV4-3 and TRBJ2-2, with a tentative D call TRBD2 (6 bases). Germline CDR1 and CDR2: LGHNA and YSLEER. CDR3 length: 15 amino acids. Deletions cut 4 bases from V and 5 bases from J, with 14 bases between.